This T cell receptor (beta chain) was found in a study of metastatic and nonmetastatic thyroid tumors. Study in general: Repertoire comparisons spanned blood and tumor or nodule tissue from malignant and benign thyroid patients. Study-level results: In both blood and tumor samples, TCR beta diversity was reported significantly higher for malignant than benign nodules.

Germline-derived CDR1 and CDR2 are SGHNT and YYREEE (reference sequence). There are 12 residues in the CDR3. This clone came up many times. No antigen is known for it. All patients were treatment-naive before thyroid surgery. TCRdb reassembled clones from the PCR reads with MiXCR. The data contain around 19,000 clones, roughly 29% of them seen just once; the ten biggest clones take up over 12%. The J gene is TRBJ1-1, the V gene TRBV5-4; 7 nucleotides match TRBD1. This TCR was recovered from a female donor with papillary thyroid cancer or a benign thyroid nodule (not recorded which). Some clones in this sample may be carry-over from other donors' samples. The sequenced material came from blood. The CDR3 nucleotides are TGTTTCAACCATAACAGGGGCGTTGAAGCTTTCTTT. Its protein is CFNHNRGVEAFF.